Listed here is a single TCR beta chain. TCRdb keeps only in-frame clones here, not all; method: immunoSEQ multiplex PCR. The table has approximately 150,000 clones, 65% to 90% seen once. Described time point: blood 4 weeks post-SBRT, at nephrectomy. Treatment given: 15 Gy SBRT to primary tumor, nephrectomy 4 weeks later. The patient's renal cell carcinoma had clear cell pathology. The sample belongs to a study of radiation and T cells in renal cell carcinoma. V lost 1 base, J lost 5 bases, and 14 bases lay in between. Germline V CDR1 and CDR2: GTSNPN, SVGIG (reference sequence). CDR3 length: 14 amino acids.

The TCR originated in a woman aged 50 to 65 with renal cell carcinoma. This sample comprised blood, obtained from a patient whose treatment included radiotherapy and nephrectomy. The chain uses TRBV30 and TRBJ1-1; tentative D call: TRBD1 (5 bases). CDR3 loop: CAWSGRGSWTEAFF. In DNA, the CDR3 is TGTGCCTGGAGTGGTCGGGGCAGTTGGACTGAAGCTTTCTTT. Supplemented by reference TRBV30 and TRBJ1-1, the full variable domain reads SQTIHQWPATLVQPVGSPLSLECTVEGTSNPNLYWYRQAAGRGLQLLFYSVGIGQISSEVPQNLSASRPQDRQFILSSKKLLLSDSGFYLCAWSGRGSWTEAFFGQGTRLTVV.